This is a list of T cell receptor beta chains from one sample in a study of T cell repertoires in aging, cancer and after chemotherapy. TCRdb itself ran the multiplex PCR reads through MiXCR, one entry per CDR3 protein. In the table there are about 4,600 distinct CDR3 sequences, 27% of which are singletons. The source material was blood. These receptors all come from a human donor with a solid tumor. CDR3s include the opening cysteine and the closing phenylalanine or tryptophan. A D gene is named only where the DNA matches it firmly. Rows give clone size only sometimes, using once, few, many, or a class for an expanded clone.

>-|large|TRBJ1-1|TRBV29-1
TGCAGCGTTCAAGCCACAGGTCCCGCTTTCTTT
CSVQATGPAFF
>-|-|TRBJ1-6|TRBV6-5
TGTGCCAGCAGCTTGGTTCGGAATTCACCCCTCCACTTT
CASSLVRNSPLHF
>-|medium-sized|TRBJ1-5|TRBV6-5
TGTGCCAGCAGCACTGGACCGCTAGGTAGCAATCAGCCCCAGCATTTT
CASSTGPLGSNQPQHF
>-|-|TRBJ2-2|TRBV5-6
TGTGCCAGCAGCACAAACGGCGGGGTCGGCGGGGAGCTGTTTTTT
CASSTNGGVGGELFF
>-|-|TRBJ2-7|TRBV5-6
TGCGCCAGCAGCTCGGGCCTACAGGGCTACGAGCAGTACTTC
CASSSGLQGYEQYF
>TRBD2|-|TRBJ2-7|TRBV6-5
TGTGCCAGCAGTTACCAGCCACCGGGACTACAGACGGGGGAGCAGTACTTC
CASSYQPPGLQTGEQYF
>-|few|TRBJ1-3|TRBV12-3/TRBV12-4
TGTGCCAGCAGTTCCGGGCCCCCCTCTGGAAACACCATATATTTT
CASSSGPPSGNTIYF
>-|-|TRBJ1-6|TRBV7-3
TGTGCCAGCAGCTTATCGGCGAATTCACCCCTCCACTTT
CASSLSANSPLHF
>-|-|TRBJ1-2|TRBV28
TGTGCCAGTAATACGGGGATTCAGGGCTACACCTTC
CASNTGIQGYTF
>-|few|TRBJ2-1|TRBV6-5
TGTGCCAACAGGAACCCAGACAAGTCCAACTCCTACAATGAGCAGTTCTTC
CANRNPDKSNSYNEQFF
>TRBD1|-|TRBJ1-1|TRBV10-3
TGTGCCGCTACCGGGACAGGGACCACTGAAGCTTTCTTT
CAATGTGTTEAFF
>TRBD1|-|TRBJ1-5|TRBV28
TGTGCCAGCAGCCCGACAGGGGCGCGAAGTCAGCCCCAGCATTTT
CASSPTGARSQPQHF
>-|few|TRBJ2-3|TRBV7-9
TGTGCCAGCAGCTTAGCAGGCACGGGGGGCGCGGATACGCAGTATTTT
CASSLAGTGGADTQYF
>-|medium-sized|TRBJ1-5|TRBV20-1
TGCAGTGCTTTAAGGACCCCTAGCAATCAGCCCCAGCATTTT
CSALRTPSNQPQHF
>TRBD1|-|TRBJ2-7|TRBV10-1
TGCGCCACTTCTGGGGACAGGGACTACGAGCAGTACTTC
CATSGDRDYEQYF
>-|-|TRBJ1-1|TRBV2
TGTGCCAGCGGATACGCGGGACCGTTACATTCTTTCTTT
CASGYAGPLHSFF
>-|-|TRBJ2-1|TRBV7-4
TGTGCCAGCAGTCTAGGGGGAGGGCCTATGGATGAGCAGTTCTTC
CASSLGGGPMDEQFF
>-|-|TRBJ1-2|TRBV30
TGTGCCTGGAGTCTGGGACTCGGGGGGGATGGCTACACCTTC
CAWSLGLGGDGYTF
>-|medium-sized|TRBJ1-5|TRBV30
TGTGCCTGGAGTGCAGGGGTCAATCAGCCCCAGCATTTT
CAWSAGVNQPQHF
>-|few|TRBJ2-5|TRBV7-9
TGTGCCAGCAGCTTACTAGTCCTCCAGGATCCCCAGTACTTC
CASSLLVLQDPQYF
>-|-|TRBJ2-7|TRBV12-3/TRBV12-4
TGTGCCAGCAGCGGAGGGTTCTCCGAGCAGTACTTC
CASSGGFSEQYF
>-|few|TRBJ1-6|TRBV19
TGTGCCAGTAGTATAGATTATCAGAGGAATTCACCCCTCCACTTT
CASSIDYQRNSPLHF
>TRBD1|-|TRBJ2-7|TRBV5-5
TGCGCCAGCAGCTATGGGACAGCGCTCTACGAGCAGAACTTC
CASSYGTALYEQNF
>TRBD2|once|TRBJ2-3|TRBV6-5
TGTGCCAGCAGCCCGGGACTAGTGGGAACAGATACGCAGTATTTT
CASSPGLVGTDTQYF
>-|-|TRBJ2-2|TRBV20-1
TGCAGTGCTAGGAGGCCAACCGGGAGCGCGAACACCGGGGAGCTGTTTTTT
CSARRPTGSANTGELFF
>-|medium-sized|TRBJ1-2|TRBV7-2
TGTGCCAGCAGCTTAGACATGAACTATGGCTACACCTTC
CASSLDMNYGYTF
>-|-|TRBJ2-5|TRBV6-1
TGTGCCAGCAGTAAATGGGGGCGGGGGTCCCAAGAGACCCAGTACTTC
CASSKWGRGSQETQYF
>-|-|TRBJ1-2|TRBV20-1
TGCAGTGCCCGACCCGCCGGTGCCGAGACTAACTATGGCTACACCTTC
CSARPAGAETNYGYTF
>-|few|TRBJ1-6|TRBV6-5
TGTGCCAGCAGTGGGGGGAGCTCCTATAATTCACCCCTCCACTTT
CASSGGSSYNSPLHF
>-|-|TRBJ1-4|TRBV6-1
TGTGCCAGCATTCGGGACGGAATTAATGAAAAACTGTTTTTT
CASIRDGINEKLFF
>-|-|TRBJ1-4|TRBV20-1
TGCAGTGCTAGAGACCCGCAGGGTTTTGTAGAAAAACTGTTTTTT
CSARDPQGFVEKLFF
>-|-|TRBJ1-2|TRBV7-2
TGTGCCAGCAGCTTGGGCAGTCGGGGGACTTTATATGGCTACACCTTC
CASSLGSRGTLYGYTF
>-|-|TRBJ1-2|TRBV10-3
TGTGCCCCGAGCGGCCCGGGGGACACCAACTATGGCTACACCTTC
CAPSGPGDTNYGYTF
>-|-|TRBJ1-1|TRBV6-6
TGTGCCAGCAGTTTTTTTAGGGGTGAAGCTTTCTTT
CASSFFRGEAFF
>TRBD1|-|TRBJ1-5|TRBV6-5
TGTGCCAGCAGTACGGGACAGGGATTCCGTCAGCCCCAGCATTTT
CASSTGQGFRQPQHF
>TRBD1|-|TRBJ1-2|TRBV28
TGTGCCAGCAGTTCTCCCCACGGACAGGGGAACGGCTACACCTTC
CASSSPHGQGNGYTF
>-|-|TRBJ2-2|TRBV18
TGTGCCAGCTCACCACCGGCAGGGAGCGTGTCCGGGGAGCTGTTTTTT
CASSPPAGSVSGELFF
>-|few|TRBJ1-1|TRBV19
TGTGCCAGTAGTGGGGCCCGACCAGCTGAAGCTTTCTTT
CASSGARPAEAFF
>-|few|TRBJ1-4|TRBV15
TGTGCCACCAGCAGAGGGCGGGAGGAAAAACTGTTTTTT
CATSRGREEKLFF
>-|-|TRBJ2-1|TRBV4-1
TGCGCCAGCAGCCCCGGGTATTTAGTCTATGAGCAGTTCTTC
CASSPGYLVYEQFF
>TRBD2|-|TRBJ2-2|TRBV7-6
TGTGCCAGCAGCTTAGCCGGATCGGGAGGAAACACCGGGGAGCTGTTTTTT
CASSLAGSGGNTGELFF
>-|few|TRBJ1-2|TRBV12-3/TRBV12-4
TGTGCCAGCCGGCCCGGGACGGTTCTTCTAGACTATGGCTACACCTTC
CASRPGTVLLDYGYTF
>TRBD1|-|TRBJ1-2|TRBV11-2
TGTGCCAGCAGCTCTCTGGGACAGGTGGACTATGGCTACACCTTC
CASSSLGQVDYGYTF
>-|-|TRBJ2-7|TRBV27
TGTGCCAGCAGTTTCCTAAACTCGGCCTACGAGCAGTACTTC
CASSFLNSAYEQYF
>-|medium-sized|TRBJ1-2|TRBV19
TGTGCCACCCGACAGAGGGCGCGGTATGGCTACACCTTC
CATRQRARYGYTF
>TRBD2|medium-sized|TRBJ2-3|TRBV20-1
TGCAGTGCCGGCGGGGGGGCAGGCACAGATACGCAGTATTTT
CSAGGGAGTDTQYF
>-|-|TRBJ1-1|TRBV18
TGTGCCAGCTCGCCAAAGAGGGGGGTGAACACTGAAGCTTTCTTT
CASSPKRGVNTEAFF
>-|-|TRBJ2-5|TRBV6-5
TGTGCCAGCAAGCCCGGGGGCCCAGGGTACTTC
CASKPGGPGYF
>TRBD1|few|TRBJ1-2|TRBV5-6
TGTGCCAGCAGCCTCGGACAGGGATCCTATGGCTACACCTTC
CASSLGQGSYGYTF
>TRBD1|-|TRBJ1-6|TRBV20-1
TGCAGTGCTAGCAAGGGGGCTGATTCACCCCTCCACTTT
CSASKGADSPLHF
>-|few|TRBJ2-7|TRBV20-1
TGCAGTGTTAGCCCGGCGGACGAGCAGTACTTC
CSVSPADEQYF
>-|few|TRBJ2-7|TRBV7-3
TGTGCCAGCAGCCTCGAGATGGGGCGCGAGCAGTACTTC
CASSLEMGREQYF
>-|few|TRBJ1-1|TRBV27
TGTGCCAGCAGTTTATCGTCTTGGGGTACGGCTGAAGCTTTCTTT
CASSLSSWGTAEAFF
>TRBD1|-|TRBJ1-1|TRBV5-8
TGTGCCAGCAGCCCACAGGGGGGGGGGGCTTTCTTT
CASSPQGGGAFF
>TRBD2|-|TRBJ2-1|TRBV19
TGTGCCAGTAGTGTCGGACTAGCGGGAGCAGGTGAGCAGTTCTTC
CASSVGLAGAGEQFF